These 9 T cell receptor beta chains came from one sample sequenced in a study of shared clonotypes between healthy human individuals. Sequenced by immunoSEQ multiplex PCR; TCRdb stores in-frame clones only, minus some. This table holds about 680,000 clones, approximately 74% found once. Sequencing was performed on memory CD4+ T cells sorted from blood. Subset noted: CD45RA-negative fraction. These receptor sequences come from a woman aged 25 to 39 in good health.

The CDR3 loop reads CASSLGDRSGVIAYEQYF. CDR3 nucleotide sequence: TGCGCCAGCAGCTTGGGGGACCGTAGTGGGGTCATAGCCTACGAGCAGTACTTC. The chain is built from TRBV5-1 and TRBJ2-7; D tentatively fits TRBD1 or TRBD2 (5 bases each). Germline assignment: CDR1 SGHRS and CDR2 YFSETQ. The CDR3 spans 18 residues. V gave up 0 bases and J gave up 2 bases, with 21 bases separating them. Variable domain in full (rest from reference TRBV5-1 and TRBJ2-7): KAGVTQTPRYLIKTRGQQVTLSCSPISGHRSVSWYQQTPGQGLQFLFEYFSETQRNKGNFPGRFSGRQFSNSRSEMNVSTLELGDSALYLCASSLGDRSGVIAYEQYFGPGTRLTVT.

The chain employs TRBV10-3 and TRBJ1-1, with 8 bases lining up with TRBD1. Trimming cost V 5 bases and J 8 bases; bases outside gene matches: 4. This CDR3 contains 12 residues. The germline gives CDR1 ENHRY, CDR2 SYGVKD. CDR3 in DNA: TGTGCCATCAGTTACGACAGGGGAGAAGCTTTCTTT. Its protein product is CAISYDRGEAFF.

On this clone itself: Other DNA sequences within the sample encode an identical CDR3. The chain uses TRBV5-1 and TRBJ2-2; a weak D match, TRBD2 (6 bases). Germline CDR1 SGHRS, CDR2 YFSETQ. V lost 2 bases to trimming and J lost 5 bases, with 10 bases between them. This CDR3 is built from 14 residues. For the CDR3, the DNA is TGCGCCAGCAGCTTAGGACGGGGGACCGGGGAGCTGTTTTTT. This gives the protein CASSLGRGTGELFF.

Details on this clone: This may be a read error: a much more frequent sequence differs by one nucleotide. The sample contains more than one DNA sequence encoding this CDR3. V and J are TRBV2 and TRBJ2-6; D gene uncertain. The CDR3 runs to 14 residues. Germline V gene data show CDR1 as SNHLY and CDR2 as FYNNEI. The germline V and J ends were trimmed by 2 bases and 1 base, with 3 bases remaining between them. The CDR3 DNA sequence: TGTGCCAGCAGTGAACGGTCTGGGGCCAACGTCCTGACTTTC. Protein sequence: CASSERSGANVLTF.

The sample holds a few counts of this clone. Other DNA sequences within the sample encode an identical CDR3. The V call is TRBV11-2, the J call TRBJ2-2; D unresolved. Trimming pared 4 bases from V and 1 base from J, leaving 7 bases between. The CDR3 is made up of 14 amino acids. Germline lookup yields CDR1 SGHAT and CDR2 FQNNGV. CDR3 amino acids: CASSSALNTGELFF. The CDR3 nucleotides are TGTGCCAGCAGCTCTGCCCTGAACACCGGGGAGCTGTTTTTT.

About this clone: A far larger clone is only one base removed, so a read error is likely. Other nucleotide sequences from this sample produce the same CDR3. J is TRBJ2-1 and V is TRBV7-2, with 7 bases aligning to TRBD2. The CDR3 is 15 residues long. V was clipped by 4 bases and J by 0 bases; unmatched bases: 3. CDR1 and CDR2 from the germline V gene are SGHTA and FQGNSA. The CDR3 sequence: CASSSQRDSYNEQFF. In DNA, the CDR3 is TGTGCCAGCAGCTCCCAGCGGGACTCCTACAATGAGCAGTTCTTC.

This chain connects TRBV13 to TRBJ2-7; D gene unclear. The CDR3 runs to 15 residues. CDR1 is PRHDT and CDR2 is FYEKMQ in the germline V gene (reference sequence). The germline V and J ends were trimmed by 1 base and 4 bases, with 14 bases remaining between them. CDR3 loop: CASSLDRGETYEQYF. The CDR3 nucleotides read TGTGCCAGCAGCTTAGATCGCGGAGAGACTTACGAGCAGTACTTC.

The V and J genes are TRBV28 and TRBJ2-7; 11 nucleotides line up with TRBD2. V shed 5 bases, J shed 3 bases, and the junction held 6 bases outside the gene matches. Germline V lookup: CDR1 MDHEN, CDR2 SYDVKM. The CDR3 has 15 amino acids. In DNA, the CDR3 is TGTGCCAGCAGTCCCCCCGGGACTAGCGGCTACGAGCAGTACTTC. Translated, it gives CASSPPGTSGYEQYF.

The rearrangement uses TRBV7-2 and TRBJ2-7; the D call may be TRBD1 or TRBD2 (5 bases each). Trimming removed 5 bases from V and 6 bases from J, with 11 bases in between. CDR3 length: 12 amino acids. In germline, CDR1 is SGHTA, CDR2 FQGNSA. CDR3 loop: CASSRAGGEQYF. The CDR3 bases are TGTGCCAGCAGCCGAGCTGGGGGCGAGCAGTACTTC.